A single sample gave rise to the 9 T cell receptor beta chains below, sequenced in a study of T cells after yellow fever vaccination. One entry per CDR3 protein, called by TCRdb with MiXCR from the 5' RACE reads. This sample has hundreds of thousands of distinct CDR3 sequences, with approximately 9% found just once. This sample comprised PBMCs, obtained on the day of the first yellow fever vaccination. Receptors were obtained from a man aged 18 to 29 who received the YFV17D yellow fever vaccine.

This clonotype was observed a few times. The chain uses TRBV15 and TRBJ2-4; tentatively, D is TRBD1 (5 bases). Trimming cost V 0 bases and J 6 bases, with 12 bases left between them. The germline V gene encodes CDR1 LNHNV and CDR2 YYDKDF (reference sequence). The CDR3 is 15 amino acids. For the CDR3, the DNA is TGTGCCACCAGCAGAGAGGGCCAGGGCCCAAACATTCAGTACTTC. Translating it yields CATSREGQGPNIQYF.

The chain recombines TRBV28 with TRBJ1-1; 11 nucleotides align to TRBD1. Looked up from germline, CDR1 is MDHEN and CDR2 is SYDVKM. With V trimmed by 6 bases and J by 4 bases, 7 bases remained unmatched. CDR3 size: 15 residues. The CDR3 loop reads CASSPSGTGGTEAFF. The DNA of the CDR3 is TGTGCCAGCAGCCCTAGTGGGACAGGGGGCACTGAAGCTTTCTTT. Together with reference TRBV28 and TRBJ1-1, the CDR3 gives the full variable domain: DVKVTQSSRYLVKRTGEKVFLECVQDMDHENMFWYRQDPGLGLRLIYFSYDVKMKEKGDIPEGYSVSREKKERFSLILESASTNQTSMYLCASSPSGTGGTEAFFGQGTRLTVV.

This rearrangement joins TRBV9 to TRBJ2-5, with D hard to call. The CDR3 consists of 12 residues. The V gene's germline CDR1 is SGDLS and CDR2 YYNGEE. The V gene lost 0 bases and the J gene lost 4 bases, with 4 bases spanning the gap. DNA of the CDR3: TGTGCCAGCAGCGTAGCTGGAGAGACCCAGTACTTC. Its protein is CASSVAGETQYF.

There are many counts of this clonotype. The chain carries TRBV10-2 and TRBJ2-7; 7 nucleotides align to TRBD1. V lost 0 bases, J lost 0 bases, and 2 bases stayed unmatched. Germline V gene lookup returns CDR1 WSHSY and CDR2 SAAADI. This CDR3 is built from 15 residues. DNA for the CDR3: TGCGCCAGCAGTGAGTCCCCAGGGGGCTCCTACGAGCAGTACTTC. It translates to CASSESPGGSYEQYF.

The gene calls are TRBV5-5 and TRBJ2-1, with D uncertain. CDR1 is SGHKS, CDR2 YYEKEE, per germline (reference sequence). V lost 0 bases and J 9 bases, leaving 10 bases between the germline ends. The CDR3 totals 13 residues. CDR3 DNA sequence: TGTGCCAGCAGCTTGGTGTGGCCGGTTGAGCAGTTCTTC. As protein: CASSLVWPVEQFF.

This clonotype came up a few times. The chain carries TRBV5-1 and TRBJ2-5; possibly TRBD1 for D (6 bases). CDR3 length: 15 residues. The ends were cut back, 5 bases at V and 1 base at J, with 15 bases in the middle. The germline gives CDR1 SGHRS, CDR2 YFSETQ. The CDR3 nucleotides are TGCGCCAGCAGGCGTGTTGGGGGCACCCAAGAGACCCAGTACTTC. It yields the protein CASRRVGGTQETQYF.

J is TRBJ1-2 and V is TRBV5-1, with D tentatively TRBD1 (6 bases). The CDR3 extends over 14 amino acids. From germline, CDR1 is SGHRS and CDR2 YFSETQ. V lost 6 bases and J 4 bases, leaving 16 bases between the germline ends. The CDR3 nucleotides read TGCGCCAGCACCCTTGAGGGGGGCAGCTATGGCTACACCTTC. This sequence encodes CASTLEGGSYGYTF.

There are a few counts of this clonotype. J is TRBJ2-1 and V is TRBV18; 10 positions agree with TRBD2. The CDR3 is made up of 17 amino acids. The germline CDR1 and CDR2 sequences are KGHSH and LQKENI. V was pared by 1 base and J by 5 bases, with 8 bases of the junction left unmatched. CDR3 DNA: TGTGCCAGCTCACCACGTAACCCTAGCGGGGGCCACAATGAGCAGTTCTTC. Translated, it gives CASSPRNPSGGHNEQFF.

CDR3 DNA sequence: TGTGCCAGCAGCTGGTCAAGGGATTCTAACTATGGCTACACCTTC. This sequence encodes CASSWSRDSNYGYTF. This chain uses TRBV11-2 with TRBJ1-2; unclear D gene. Trimming left V 4 bases short and J 0 bases short, with 12 bases between. Per germline, CDR1 SGHAT and CDR2 FQNNGV. The CDR3 has 15 amino acids.